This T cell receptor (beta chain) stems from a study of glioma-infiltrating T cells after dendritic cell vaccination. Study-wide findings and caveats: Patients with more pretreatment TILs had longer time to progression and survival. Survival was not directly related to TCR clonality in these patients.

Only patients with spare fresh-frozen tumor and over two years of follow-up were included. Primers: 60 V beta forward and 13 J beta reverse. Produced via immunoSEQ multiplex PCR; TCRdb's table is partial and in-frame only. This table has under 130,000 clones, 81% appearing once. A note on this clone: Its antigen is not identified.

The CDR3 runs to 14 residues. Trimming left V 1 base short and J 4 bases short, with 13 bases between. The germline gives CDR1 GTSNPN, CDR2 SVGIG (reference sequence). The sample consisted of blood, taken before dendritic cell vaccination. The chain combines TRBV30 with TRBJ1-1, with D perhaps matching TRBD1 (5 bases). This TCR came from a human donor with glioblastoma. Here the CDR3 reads CAWSDSSGGTEAFF. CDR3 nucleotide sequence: TGTGCCTGGAGTGACTCCTCCGGGGGCACTGAAGCTTTCTTT.